The rows below give T cell receptor beta chains drawn from one sample of a study of blood T cells in healthy people across ages. TCRdb independently ran MiXCR on the 5' RACE reads; one entry per CDR3 protein. The sample contains around 1,900,000 distinct CDR3 sequences, about two fifths of which appear only once. The specimen was blood. These receptors were taken from a human donor in good health. Both conserved end residues are part of each CDR3. D genes are given only for firm matches. Part of the rows lack a size; the others show once, few, many or a class for expanded clones.

J gene	clone size	D gene	V gene	CDR3 protein	CDR3 DNA
TRBJ1-4	.	TRBD1	TRBV6-6	CASRRTGGNLEKLFF	TGTGCCAGCAGGCGGACAGGGGGGAATCTTGAAAAACTGTTTTTT
TRBJ2-5	.	.	TRBV12-3/TRBV12-4	CASTRPGPFQETQYF	TGTGCCAGCACCCGTCCGGGACCCTTCCAAGAGACCCAGTACTTC
TRBJ2-6	.	TRBD1	TRBV13	CASSSGGGVTGANVLTF	TGTGCCAGCAGCTCAGGGGGCGGCGTGACTGGGGCCAACGTCCTGACTTTC
TRBJ2-3	few	TRBD1	TRBV20-1	CSAQDRGTDTQYF	TGCAGTGCCCAGGACAGGGGAACAGATACGCAGTATTTT
TRBJ2-7	.	.	TRBV6-5	CASSYRVRSYEQYF	TGTGCCAGCAGTTACAGGGTTAGGTCCTACGAGCAGTACTTC
TRBJ1-2	few	.	TRBV29-1	CSVDHGFYGYTF	TGCAGCGTTGATCACGGATTCTATGGCTACACCTTC
TRBJ1-1	few	.	TRBV29-1	CSVGDSGQNTEAFF	TGCAGCGTTGGTGATTCGGGACAGAACACTGAAGCTTTCTTT
TRBJ2-7	few	.	TRBV29-1	CSVECRVAGEQYF	TGCAGCGTTGAATGTCGGGTGGCAGGCGAGCAGTACTTC
TRBJ2-1	.	.	TRBV11-1	CASSLLDRPGNEQFF	TGTGCCAGCAGCTTACTCGACAGGCCCGGGAATGAGCAGTTCTTC
TRBJ1-1	few	.	TRBV29-1	CSVEWSMNTEAFF	TGCAGCGTTGAGTGGAGTATGAACACTGAAGCTTTCTTT
TRBJ1-1	few	TRBD1	TRBV20-1	CSAWTGAQFAPEAFF	TGCAGTGCCTGGACAGGGGCCCAGTTCGCCCCGGAAGCTTTCTTT
TRBJ2-3	few	.	TRBV6-2/TRBV6-3	CASTWTRGTDTQYF	TGTGCCAGCACCTGGACTCGCGGCACAGATACGCAGTATTTT
TRBJ2-3	few	.	TRBV7-2	CASSFFLTDTQYF	TGTGCCAGCAGCTTTTTCCTCACAGATACGCAGTATTTT
TRBJ2-4	.	.	TRBV29-1	CSVEDRGEQYF	TGCAGCGTTGAAGATAGAGGGGAGCAGTACTTC
TRBJ2-3	few	.	TRBV5-6	CASSLGFDDTQYF	TGTGCCAGCAGCTTGGGATTCGACGATACGCAGTATTTT
TRBJ2-1	.	.	TRBV29-1	CSVEGLVSYNEQFF	TGCAGCGTTGAAGGGCTAGTATCCTACAATGAGCAGTTCTTC
TRBJ2-7	.	TRBD1	TRBV20-1	CSAPRDRGLEQYF	TGCAGTGCTCCCCGGGACAGGGGTTTGGAGCAGTACTTC
TRBJ1-1	.	.	TRBV7-3	CASSSIVGDRFTNTEAFF	TGTGCCAGCAGCTCCATTGTGGGGGACCGCTTCACGAACACTGAAGCTTTCTTT
TRBJ1-6	.	.	TRBV2	CASNEQGFNSPLHF	TGTGCCAGCAACGAACAGGGTTTTAATTCACCCCTCCACTTT
TRBJ1-2	many	TRBD1	TRBV4-3	CASSQESGTDYGYTF	TGTGCCAGCAGCCAGGAATCCGGGACAGACTATGGCTACACCTTC
TRBJ1-2	.	.	TRBV6-5	CASSSQPGQTTPGGYTF	TGTGCCAGCAGTTCCCAACCTGGACAGACAACGCCGGGGGGCTACACCTTC
TRBJ2-6	few	.	TRBV6-5	CASSYFPGANVLTF	TGTGCCAGCAGTTATTTCCCTGGGGCCAACGTCCTGACTTTC
TRBJ2-5	.	TRBD1	TRBV20-1	CSAGGFGETQYF	TGCAGTGCAGGGGGCTTCGGGGAGACCCAGTACTTC
TRBJ1-2	few	.	TRBV10-3	CAISADRSYGYTF	TGTGCCATCAGCGCCGACAGAAGCTATGGCTACACCTTC
TRBJ2-3	.	.	TRBV21-1	CASSKGGGRTHGSTDTQYF	TGTGCCAGCAGCAAGGGGGGAGGGAGGACTCACGGGAGCACAGATACGCAGTATTTT
TRBJ1-2	.	.	TRBV19	CASTVDNGADYGYTF	TGTGCCAGTACAGTCGACAATGGGGCTGACTATGGCTACACCTTC
TRBJ1-1	few	TRBD1	TRBV12-3/TRBV12-4	CASVKGALNTEAFF	TGTGCCAGCGTAAAGGGGGCCCTCAACACTGAAGCTTTCTTT
TRBJ2-7	few	.	TRBV20-1	CSARRGPSSYEQYF	TGCAGTGCTAGGAGAGGGCCTTCATCTTACGAGCAGTACTTC
TRBJ2-3	.	TRBD2	TRBV7-2	CASSFPVDVIAGEFTDTQYF	TGTGCCAGCAGCTTCCCTGTCGACGTTATAGCGGGGGAGTTCACAGATACGCAGTATTTT
TRBJ1-2	.	TRBD1	TRBV27	CASSPTSGQANYGYTF	TGTGCCAGCAGTCCCACCTCGGGACAGGCTAACTATGGCTACACCTTC
TRBJ2-1	.	.	TRBV20-1	CSAPYPRFHNEQFF	TGCAGTGCTCCCTACCCAAGATTCCACAATGAGCAGTTCTTC
TRBJ1-2	once	.	TRBV7-2	CASSLGPGRGYGYTF	TGTGCCAGCAGCTTAGGGCCCGGGAGGGGGTATGGCTACACCTTC
TRBJ1-2	.	.	TRBV7-2	CASSLQTGYAGGYTF	TGTGCCAGCAGCTTACAGACGGGGTATGCTGGTGGCTACACCTTC
TRBJ1-1	.	.	TRBV18	CASSPEHTENTEAFF	TGTGCCAGCTCACCTGAGCATACAGAGAACACTGAAGCTTTCTTT
TRBJ2-3	few	.	TRBV28	CASSEDSSTDTQYF	TGTGCCAGCAGCGAAGACAGTAGCACAGATACGCAGTATTTT
TRBJ2-7	.	.	TRBV5-1	CASSLALRGTAYEQYF	TGCGCCAGCAGCTTGGCCCTTAGGGGAACGGCCTACGAGCAGTACTTC
TRBJ2-7	.	TRBD1	TRBV6-2/TRBV6-3	CASNPGQAYEQYF	TGTGCCAGCAACCCGGGACAGGCCTACGAGCAGTACTTC
TRBJ1-2	.	.	TRBV20-1	CSASPDGVNYGYTF	TGCAGTGCCAGTCCTGATGGAGTCAACTATGGCTACACCTTC
TRBJ1-5	few	TRBD1	TRBV12-3/TRBV12-4	CASRGQGGQPQHF	TGTGCCAGCAGAGGACAGGGGGGACAGCCCCAGCATTTT
TRBJ1-5	.	.	TRBV4-1	CASSQDRRSNQPQHF	TGCGCCAGCAGCCAAGATCGTAGGAGCAATCAGCCCCAGCATTTT
TRBJ2-7	few	TRBD1	TRBV28	CASRSPDRALYEQYF	TGTGCCAGCCGATCCCCCGACAGGGCCCTGTACGAGCAGTACTTC
TRBJ1-4	once	TRBD1	TRBV28	CASSQPGQHGEKLFF	TGTGCCAGCAGCCAACCGGGACAGCACGGGGAAAAACTGTTTTTT
TRBJ1-5	.	.	TRBV6-1	CASSELGSDSNQPQHF	TGTGCCAGCAGTGAACTCGGCAGTGATAGCAATCAGCCCCAGCATTTT
TRBJ2-5	.	.	TRBV11-2	CASSSPWDGGETQYF	TGTGCCAGCAGCTCTCCCTGGGACGGAGGAGAGACCCAGTACTTC
TRBJ2-3	few	.	TRBV2	CASSEGAESDTQYF	TGTGCCAGCAGTGAGGGAGCGGAATCAGATACGCAGTATTTT
TRBJ2-1	.	.	TRBV5-6	CAGSLYQGNEQFF	TGTGCCGGCAGCTTGTATCAGGGCAATGAGCAGTTCTTC
TRBJ2-1	few	.	TRBV11-2	CASSSPGSSRGEQFF	TGTGCCAGCAGCTCCCCTGGGTCTTCCCGCGGTGAGCAGTTCTTC
TRBJ1-1	.	TRBD1	TRBV24-1	CATSENTDRARPRAFF	TGTGCCACCAGTGAGAATACGGACAGGGCCCGTCCGAGAGCTTTCTTT
TRBJ2-7	few	TRBD1	TRBV7-2	CASSLYRGQTYEQYF	TGTGCCAGCAGCTTATATAGGGGGCAGACCTACGAGCAGTACTTC
TRBJ1-5	.	TRBD1	TRBV7-2	CASSLGVGTGVKTQHF	TGTGCCAGCAGCTTAGGTGTAGGGACAGGGGTCAAGACCCAGCATTTT
TRBJ2-3	.	.	TRBV7-8	CASSLTAPTDTQYF	TGTGCCAGCAGCTTAACAGCACCTACAGATACGCAGTATTTT
TRBJ2-5	few	.	TRBV2	CASSKVDAETQYF	TGTGCCAGCAGTAAAGTGGACGCAGAGACCCAGTACTTC
TRBJ1-5	many	.	TRBV6-2/TRBV6-3	CASSSGPNQPQHF	TGTGCCAGCAGCTCGGGGCCCAATCAGCCCCAGCATTTT
TRBJ1-6	few	.	TRBV4-3	CASSLERTYNSPLHF	TGCGCCAGCAGCCTCGAAAGGACCTATAATTCACCCCTCCACTTT
TRBJ2-7	.	.	TRBV21-1	CATPDSLYEQYF	TGTGCCACCCCGGACAGTCTATACGAGCAGTACTTC
TRBJ2-7	.	.	TRBV28	CASSPGEEIYEQYF	TGTGCCAGCAGCCCCGGGGAGGAGATCTACGAGCAGTACTTC
TRBJ1-3	.	.	TRBV19	CASSPRTGNSGNTVYF	TGTGCCAGTAGTCCGAGGACGGGCAACTCTGGAAACACCGTATATTTT
TRBJ2-2	.	.	TRBV4-1	CASSLDPQAGELFF	TGCGCCAGCAGCCTGGACCCCCAGGCCGGGGAGCTGTTTTTT
TRBJ2-3	few	.	TRBV25-1	CASSWTDADTQYF	TGTGCCAGCAGTTGGACCGACGCAGATACGCAGTATTTT
TRBJ2-3	.	.	TRBV6-2/TRBV6-3	CASRSNSWNTQYF	TGTGCCAGCAGATCGAATTCTTGGAATACGCAGTATTTT